Listed below are T cell receptor beta chains from one sample, sequenced in a study of T cell responses to AZD1222 COVID-19 vaccine. Clones were sequenced by immunoSEQ multiplex PCR, and TCRdb holds only the in-frame ones, with some missing. The table includes about 160,000 clones, 75% to 90% detected once. This material consisted of peripheral blood, taken on day 0 of AZD1222 vaccination. The origin of the receptors is an adult in good health. Both conserved end residues are part of each CDR3. A D gene is named only where the DNA matches it firmly. Expanded clones are given a class, and other clones once, few, many or no size at all.

j_call	v_call	clone_size	d_call	cdr3_nt	cdr3_aa
TRBJ2-1	TRBV5-6	-	-	TGTGCCAGCAGCACGGGACCCCGATCTCCCAATGAGCAGTTCTTC	CASSTGPRSPNEQFF
TRBJ2-2	TRBV7-3	-	-	TGTGCCAGCAGCTTAAGGGGGTACCAGAACACCGGGGAGCTGTTTTTT	CASSLRGYQNTGELFF
TRBJ1-1	TRBV29-1	-	-	TGCAGCGTCTCCGGGACGGTGAACACTGAAGCTTTCTTT	CSVSGTVNTEAFF
TRBJ1-6	TRBV15	few	-	TGTGCCACCGGGCCCTCCCGCCAAAATTCACCCCTCCACTTT	CATGPSRQNSPLHF
TRBJ2-1	TRBV9	-	TRBD2	TGTGCCAGCAGCGTAGGCGCTAGCGGGGGTTACAATGAGCAGTTCTTC	CASSVGASGGYNEQFF
TRBJ2-2	TRBV7-2	-	-	TGTGCCAGCAGCCACCCGAGGGGGGGCCCGAACACCGGGGAGCTGTTTTTT	CASSHPRGGPNTGELFF
TRBJ1-1	TRBV3-1/TRBV3-2	-	TRBD1	TGTGCCAGCAGCCAACAACAGGGGAAGGGGAACACTGAAGCTTTCTTT	CASSQQQGKGNTEAFF
TRBJ2-7	TRBV18	few	-	TGTGCCAGCTCAACAGGTAGCTACGAGCAGTACTTC	CASSTGSYEQYF
TRBJ2-1	TRBV6-5	-	-	TGTGCCAGCAGTTCGGGTGCCCCCGTATACAATGAGCAGTTCTTC	CASSSGAPVYNEQFF
TRBJ1-5	TRBV6-1	-	-	TGTGCCAGCAGTGAAACTTCACCCCAGCCCCAGCATTTT	CASSETSPQPQHF
TRBJ2-7	TRBV5-4	-	-	TGTGCCAGCAGCTTGGCAGTCGATACCTCCTACGAGCAGTACTTC	CASSLAVDTSYEQYF
TRBJ1-3	TRBV5-1	-	-	TGCGCCAGCAGGTCGACAGTCGAGGCTCGAAACACCATATATTTT	CASRSTVEARNTIYF
TRBJ1-2	TRBV6-2/TRBV6-3	-	TRBD1	TGTGCCATCAGTGACAGGGTTGGCGGCTACACCTTC	CAISDRVGGYTF
TRBJ1-1	TRBV9	-	-	TGTGCCAGCAGCGTAGGCCCCAAGGTAGGGTCGAACACTGAAGCTTTCTTT	CASSVGPKVGSNTEAFF
TRBJ2-7	TRBV5-1	-	-	TGCGCCAGCAGCTTGGAACTCTCACGTCGAGGGGCTCGGAACGAGCAGTACTTC	CASSLELSRRGARNEQYF
TRBJ1-2	TRBV4-2	-	-	TGTGCCAGCAGCCAAGATTTCGGCTACACCTTC	CASSQDFGYTF
TRBJ1-1	TRBV7-3	-	-	TGTGCCAGCAGCCTCATGGGGGGCCCGAACACTGAAGCTTTCTTT	CASSLMGGPNTEAFF
TRBJ1-2	TRBV7-9	-	-	TGTGCCAGCAGCTTGGAAGGGGTCCATGGCTACACCTTC	CASSLEGVHGYTF
TRBJ2-7	TRBV13	-	-	TGTGCCAGCAGCTTCGGACAGTCTTCCTACGAGCAGTACTTC	CASSFGQSSYEQYF
TRBJ1-2	TRBV12-3/TRBV12-4	once	-	TGTGCCAGCAGTTTAGTGTCTAACTATGGCTACACCTTC	CASSLVSNYGYTF
TRBJ1-5	TRBV11-3	-	-	TGTGCCAGCAGCCAACCGGGACGACCAAAAAGGGATCAGCCCCAGCATTTT	CASSQPGRPKRDQPQHF
TRBJ1-3	TRBV5-4	-	-	TGTGCCAGCAGCTTAGATTTGGGACGTTACGCTGGAAACACCATATATTTT	CASSLDLGRYAGNTIYF
TRBJ1-1	TRBV9	once	-	TGTGCCAGCAGCGTAAGTTTAGGTGAAGCTTTCTTT	CASSVSLGEAFF
TRBJ2-3	TRBV6-5	-	TRBD1	TGTGCCAGCAGACAAGACAGGGGTACAGATACGCAGTATTTT	CASRQDRGTDTQYF